This TCR beta chain comes out of a study of cytomegalovirus exposure and HLA in healthy donors. For the study at large: From donors who were HLA-typed, an early data release held 75 million to 85 million unique TCRs.

To note about this clone: Its antigen is currently unknown.

Findings and limits, study-wide: Sequencing had likely introduced a cluster of highly shared sequence variants as an artifact.

Primers for the PCR totalled 60 Vbeta and 13 Jbeta. Generated by immunoSEQ multiplex PCR, the TCRdb table keeps only in-frame clones and is missing some. The repertoire has roughly 110,000 clones, about 80% of them found once; the top ten carry approximately 2.5%. The source of this sequence is a man younger than 40 in good health and CMV-seropositive. Sequenced: PBMCs.

This chain's CDR3 is CASRPEKTEVPNYGYTF. DNA of the CDR3: TGTGCCAGCAGGCCGGAGAAAACCGAGGTCCCTAACTATGGCTACACCTTC. V is TRBV5-4 and J is TRBJ1-2, with D unclear. The germline V gene has CDR1 SGHNT and CDR2 YYREEE (reference sequence). V lost 5 bases and J 0 bases, leaving 20 bases between the germline ends. The CDR3 consists of 17 residues. The full variable domain, its missing parts supplied by reference TRBV5-4 and TRBJ1-2, is ETGVTQSPTHLIKTRGQQVTLRCSSQSGHNTVSWYQQALGQGPQFIFQYYREEENGRGNFPPRFSGLQFPNYSSELNVNALELDDSALYLCASRPEKTEVPNYGYTFGSGTRLTVV.